Listed below are T cell receptor beta chains from one sample, sequenced in a study of response to subunit inactivated influenza vaccine. A single record per CDR3 protein comes from TCRdb applying MiXCR to the RT-PCR reads. The sample lists about 700,000 distinct CDR3 sequences; roughly 13% were seen once. Sample: PBMCs from blood, taken 14 to 15 days before vaccination. These TCRs come from a man in his fifties or sixties who received an inactivated influenza vaccine. The CDR3 runs from the conserved cysteine through the conserved F or W.

TRBV7-2 | 14 | CASSLPGQGYEQYF
TRBV7-3 | 16 | CASSLQPPGLANEQFF
TRBV18 | 15 | CASSPQGGWDTEAFF
TRBV29-1 | 14 | CSVARVQANYGYTF
TRBV4-1 | 15 | CASSGVAEGSYEQYF
TRBV6-2/TRBV6-3 | 13 | CASSSRNIYEQYF
TRBV3-1 | 15 | CASRSGGAANEKLFF
TRBV7-9 | 15 | CASSLVADNTGELFF
TRBV11-1 | 16 | CTSSLVTSGSYNEQFF
TRBV6-2/TRBV6-3 | 13 | CASKSGGGTEAFF
TRBV7-9 | 16 | CASSHPGYLNTGELFF
TRBV7-2 | 15 | CASSLSAGYRETQYF
TRBV5-6 | 17 | CASSSTVNRGTKNIQYF
TRBV24-1 | 14 | CATSDADRGETQYF
TRBV5-1 | 14 | CASSYRTGGDEQYF
TRBV4-3 | 15 | CASSRGFAGTDTQYF
TRBV12-3/TRBV12-4 | 17 | CASSSQGGPSSYNEQFF
TRBV5-5 | 14 | CASSLEAGSQPQHF
TRBV4-1 | 17 | CASSQLPPSTSIYEQYF
TRBV5-6 | 11 | CASSLNHEQYF
TRBV10-3 | 12 | CAISESREGQYF
TRBV7-9 | 17 | CASSSDGVGSSNQPQHF
TRBV6-2/TRBV6-3 | 14 | CASTRASGRNEQFF
TRBV29-1 | 13 | CSVIEDSNQPQHF
TRBV7-9 | 14 | CASTSSGDPSEQYF
TRBV24-1 | 15 | CATSDWGENTGELFF
TRBV6-5 | 14 | CASSTRGDDTEAFF
TRBV4-2 | 15 | CASSRGTSVDNEQFF
TRBV4-3 | 16 | CASSQEDRANTGELFF
TRBV7-8 | 17 | CASSLDRTISGANVLTF
TRBV30 | 14 | CAWSPWTPTYEQYF
TRBV20-1 | 17 | CSAPPVGLAGLRETQYF
TRBV2 | 16 | CASSRDSRYSGNTIYF
TRBV19 | 15 | CASRAGQGAVLPQHF
TRBV12-3/TRBV12-4 | 16 | CASSSGTGGRNSPLHF
TRBV5-1 | 14 | CASSFGQAAYEQYF
TRBV5-6 | 14 | CASSLGRGENIQYF
TRBV28 | 17 | CASSLSLTGVRNQPQHF
TRBV7-2 | 15 | CASSLFAGAAQPQHF
TRBV4-3 | 15 | CASSQDPRGAYEQYF
TRBV2 | 17 | CASSEALRLAGGNEQFF
TRBV7-2 | 17 | CASRNTRGTSGYNEQFF
TRBV6-1 | 13 | CASSPGQPLKAFF
TRBV2 | 15 | CASSESGGGVGEQFF
TRBV6-1 | 16 | CASSALGQGAGGEQFF